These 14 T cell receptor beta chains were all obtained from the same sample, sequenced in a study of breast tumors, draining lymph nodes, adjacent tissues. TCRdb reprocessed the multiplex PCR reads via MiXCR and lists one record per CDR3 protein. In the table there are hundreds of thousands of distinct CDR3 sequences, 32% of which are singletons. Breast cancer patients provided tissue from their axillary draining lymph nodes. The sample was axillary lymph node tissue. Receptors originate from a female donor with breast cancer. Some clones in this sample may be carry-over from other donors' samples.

The CDR3 DNA reads as TGTGCCAGCAGCCCCGGCAATCAGCCCCAGTACTTC. This translates into CASSPGNQPQYF. The J gene is TRBJ2-5, the V gene TRBV7-9; D gene uncertain. This CDR3 is 12 amino acids long. CDR1 is SEHNR and CDR2 is FQNEAQ in the germline V gene (reference sequence). Trimming removed 5 bases from V and 9 bases from J, with 13 bases in between.

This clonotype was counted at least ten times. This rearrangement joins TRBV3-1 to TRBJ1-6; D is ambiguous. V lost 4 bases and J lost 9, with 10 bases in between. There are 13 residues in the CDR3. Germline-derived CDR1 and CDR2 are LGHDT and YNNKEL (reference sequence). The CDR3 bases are TGTGCCAGCAGCCGCCTACAAGGTTCACCCCTCCACTTT. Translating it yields CASSRLQGSPLHF. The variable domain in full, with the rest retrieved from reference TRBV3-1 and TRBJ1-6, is DTAVSQTPKYLVTQMGNDKSIKCEQNLGHDTMYWYKQDSKKFLKIMFSYNNKELIINETVPNRFSPKSPDKAHLNLHINSLELGDSAVYFCASSRLQGSPLHFGNGTRLTVT.

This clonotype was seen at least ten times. The CDR3 DNA sequence: TGTGCCAGCAGCCAAGGGACTAGCGGGAGGAACTCCTACAATGAGCAGTTCTTC. It codes for CASSQGTSGRNSYNEQFF. The V gene is TRBV4-2, the J gene TRBJ2-1; 14 nucleotides agree with TRBD2. Germline CDR1 and CDR2: LGHNA and YNFKEQ. CDR3 length: 18 residues. The V segment lost 1 base and the J segment 0 bases; nucleotides outside the gene matches: 2.

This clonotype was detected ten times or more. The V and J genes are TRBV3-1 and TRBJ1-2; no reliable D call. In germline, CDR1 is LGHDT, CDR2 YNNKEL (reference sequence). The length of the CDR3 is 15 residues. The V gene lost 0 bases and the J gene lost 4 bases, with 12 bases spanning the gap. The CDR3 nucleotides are TGTGCCAGCAGCCAAGAATGGCAGCAACTCTATGGCTACACCTTC. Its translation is CASSQEWQQLYGYTF. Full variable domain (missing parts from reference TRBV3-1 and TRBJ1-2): DTAVSQTPKYLVTQMGNDKSIKCEQNLGHDTMYWYKQDSKKFLKIMFSYNNKELIINETVPNRFSPKSPDKAHLNLHINSLELGDSAVYFCASSQEWQQLYGYTFGSGTRLTVV.

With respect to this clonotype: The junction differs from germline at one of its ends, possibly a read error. Here the CDR3 DNA reads TGTGCCTGTAGTATCAGGGGGGGAGAAAAACTGTTTTTT. It specifies CACSIRGGEKLFF. The chain recombines TRBV19 with TRBJ1-4; 7 nucleotides align to TRBD1. This CDR3 is built from 13 residues. Germline values: CDR1 LNHDA, CDR2 SQIVND (reference sequence).

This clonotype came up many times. The CDR3 sequence is CASSFGTGRTGELFF. The CDR3 nucleotides read TGTGCCAGCAGCTTTGGGACAGGGAGGACCGGGGAGCTGTTTTTT. The gene calls are TRBV11-2 and TRBJ2-2; 9 bases fit TRBD1. Germline assignment: CDR1 SGHAT and CDR2 FQNNGV. V gave up 3 bases and J gave up 5 bases; unmatched junction bases: 4. CDR3 length: 15 amino acids.

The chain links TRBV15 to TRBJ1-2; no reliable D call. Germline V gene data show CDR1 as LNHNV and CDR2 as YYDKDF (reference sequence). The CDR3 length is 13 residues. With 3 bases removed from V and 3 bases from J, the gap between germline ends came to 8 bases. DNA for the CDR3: TGTGCCACCAGCAGGCCCGAGGACTATGGCTACACCTTC. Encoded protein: CATSRPEDYGYTF.

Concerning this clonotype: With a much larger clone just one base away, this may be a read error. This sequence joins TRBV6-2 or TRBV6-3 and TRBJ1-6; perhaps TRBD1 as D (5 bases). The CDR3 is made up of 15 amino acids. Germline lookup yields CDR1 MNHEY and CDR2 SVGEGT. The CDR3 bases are TGTGTCAGCATTCACTCGGGACGGCTAACCTCACCCCTCCACTTT. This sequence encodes CVSIHSGRLTSPLHF.

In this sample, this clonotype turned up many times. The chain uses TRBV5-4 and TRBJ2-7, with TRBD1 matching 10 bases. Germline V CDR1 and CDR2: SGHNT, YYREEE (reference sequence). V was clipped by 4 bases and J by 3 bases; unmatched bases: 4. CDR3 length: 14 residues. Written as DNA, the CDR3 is TGTGCCAGCAGCGGACAGGGGGTAAACTACGAGCAGTACTTC. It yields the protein CASSGQGVNYEQYF. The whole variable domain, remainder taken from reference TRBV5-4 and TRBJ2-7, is ETGVTQSPTHLIKTRGQQVTLRCSSQSGHNTVSWYQQALGQGPQFIFQYYREEENGRGNFPPRFSGLQFPNYSSELNVNALELDDSALYLCASSGQGVNYEQYFGPGTRLTVT.

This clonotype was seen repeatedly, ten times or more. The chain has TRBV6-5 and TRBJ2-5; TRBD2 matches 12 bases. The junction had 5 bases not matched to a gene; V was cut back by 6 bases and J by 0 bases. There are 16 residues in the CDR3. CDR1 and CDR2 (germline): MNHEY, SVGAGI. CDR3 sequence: CASSQGLAGNQETQYF. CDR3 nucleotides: TGTGCCAGCAGCCAAGGACTAGCGGGAAACCAAGAGACCCAGTACTTC.

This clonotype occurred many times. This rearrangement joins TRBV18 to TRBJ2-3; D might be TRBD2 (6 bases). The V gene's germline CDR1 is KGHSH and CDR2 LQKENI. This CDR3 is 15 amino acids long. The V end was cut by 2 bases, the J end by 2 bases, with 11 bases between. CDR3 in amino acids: CASSPSGSDTDTQYF. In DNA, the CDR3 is TGTGCCAGCTCACCAAGCGGGTCCGACACAGATACGCAGTATTTT.

The CDR3 sequence is CASSQDSLAGPYEQYV. DNA for the CDR3: TGTGCCAGCAGCCAAGATAGTCTAGCGGGTCCCTACGAGCAGTACGTC. The chain uses TRBV3-1 and TRBJ2-7; 8 bases agree with TRBD2. V shed 0 bases, J shed 2 bases, and the junction held 6 bases outside the gene matches. This CDR3 contains 16 residues. Germline assignment: CDR1 LGHDT and CDR2 YNNKEL (reference sequence).

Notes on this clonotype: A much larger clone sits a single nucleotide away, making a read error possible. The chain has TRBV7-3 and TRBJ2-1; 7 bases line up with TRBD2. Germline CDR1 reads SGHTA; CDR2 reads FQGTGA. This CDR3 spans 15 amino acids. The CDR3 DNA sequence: TGTGCCAGCAGCCCCCAGCGGGATAGGTCAAATGAGCAGCTCTTC. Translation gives CASSPQRDRSNEQLF.

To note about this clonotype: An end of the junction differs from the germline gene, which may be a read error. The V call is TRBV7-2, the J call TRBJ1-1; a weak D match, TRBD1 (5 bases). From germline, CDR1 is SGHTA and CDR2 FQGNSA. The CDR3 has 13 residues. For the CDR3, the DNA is TGTGCCAGCAGCCCGGGGACGGAGACTGGAGCTTTCTTT. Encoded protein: CASSPGTETGAFF.